A selection of T cell receptor beta chains follows, all from one sample in a study of OX40 agonist ivuxolimab in advanced cancers. Data came from immunoSEQ multiplex PCR; TCRdb stores just in-frame clones and leaves some out. Among 60,000 to 100,000 clones, about 90% were seen once, and the ten largest hold roughly 11%. The sequencing used CD4+ or CD8+ T cells sorted from blood, collected in a trial of the OX40 agonist ivuxolimab. These receptors were collected from an adult with an advanced solid tumor such as melanoma, head and neck, liver or kidney cancer. Both conserved end residues are part of each CDR3. D genes are given only for firm matches.

V	D	J	DNA	CDR3
TRBV9	TRBD1	TRBJ2-6	TGTGCCAGCAGCGTAAGGACAGGATCTGGGGCCAACGTCCTGACTTTC	CASSVRTGSGANVLTF
TRBV13	TRBD1	TRBJ1-1	TGTGCCAGCAGGGAAAGGGACAGGGGCTTGAACACTGAAGCTTTCTTT	CASRERDRGLNTEAFF
TRBV9	.	TRBJ1-2	TGTGCCAGCAGCGTAAATGGAGGAGGTAGCTATGGCTACACCTTC	CASSVNGGGSYGYTF
TRBV30	.	TRBJ2-7	TGTGCCTGGAGTGAGGGCTACGAGCAGTACTTC	CAWSEGYEQYF
TRBV5-1	TRBD2	TRBJ2-7	TGCGCCAGCAGCTGGGTAGCGGGGAACTACGAGCAGTACTTC	CASSWVAGNYEQYF
TRBV6-5	.	TRBJ2-3	TGTGCCAGCAGTTTACGTGGACAGCTCACAGATACGCAGTATTTT	CASSLRGQLTDTQYF
TRBV2	TRBD2	TRBJ2-7	TGTGCCAGCAGGGGCGGGAGGGGGAACGAGCAGTACTTC	CASRGGRGNEQYF
TRBV7-3	.	TRBJ2-1	TGTGCCAGCAGCACAGGGACATCGGAGAGCTCCTACAATGAGCAGTTCTTC	CASSTGTSESSYNEQFF
TRBV7-9	.	TRBJ2-3	TGTGCCAGCAGCCGAACGACAGGAGTTCTAGATACGCAGTATTTT	CASSRTTGVLDTQYF
TRBV7-6	.	TRBJ2-1	TGTGCCAGCAGCTTAGGATACAATGAGCAGTTCTTC	CASSLGYNEQFF
TRBV19	.	TRBJ2-7	TGTGCCAGTAGTCCTGGGCAGGGTGGCTCCTACGAGCAGTACTTC	CASSPGQGGSYEQYF
TRBV23-1	.	TRBJ2-2	TGCGCCAGCAGTCAATTTCGGACAGCGATTTATTTTGGACCCGGGGAGCTGTTTTTT	CASSQFRTAIYFGPGELFF
TRBV6-1	.	TRBJ1-6	TGTGCCAGCAGTGACAGTCGATCGTCCTATAATTCACCCCTCCACTTT	CASSDSRSSYNSPLHF
TRBV9	TRBD2	TRBJ2-5	TGTGCCAGCAGCGTAGGGGGTCGGGAGGGGTCGTGGCAAGAGACCCAGTACTTC	CASSVGGREGSWQETQYF
TRBV13	.	TRBJ1-5	TGTGCCAGCACCACAAGGACAGAACGCAATCAGCCCCAGCATTTT	CASTTRTERNQPQHF
TRBV4-2	TRBD2	TRBJ2-3	TGTGCCAGCAGCGGGGGCGGGGGGGACACAGATACGCAGTATTTT	CASSGGGGDTDTQYF
TRBV19	TRBD2	TRBJ2-1	TGTGCCAGTAGTACCTGGGACTACACACACAATGAGCAGTTCTTC	CASSTWDYTHNEQFF
TRBV19	TRBD1	TRBJ2-2	TGTGCCAGTAGAGCGATTATGGGACAGGGGCGCGGATCGAACACCGGGGAGCTGTTTTTT	CASRAIMGQGRGSNTGELFF
TRBV13	TRBD1	TRBJ2-7	TGTGCCAGCAGCCATTTCGGACAGGGGGCTTACGAGCAGTACTTC	CASSHFGQGAYEQYF
TRBV5-6	.	TRBJ2-5	TGTGCCAGCAGCTTAAGTGCCCAAGAGACCCAGTACTTC	CASSLSAQETQYF
TRBV6-1	.	TRBJ2-5	TGTGCCAGCAGTGATTTTGGCAGGGCGGTCGAGACCCAGTACTTC	CASSDFGRAVETQYF
TRBV30	.	TRBJ1-2	TGTGCCTGGAGTTCGGGTCTTTCTAACTATGGCTACACCTTC	CAWSSGLSNYGYTF
TRBV27	.	TRBJ2-3	TGTGCCAGCAGTTTGGGAGGAGATACGCAGTATTTT	CASSLGGDTQYF
TRBV10-3	.	TRBJ1-5	TGTGCCATCAGTGAGTCCGTGCCGGGGAGCAATCAGCCCCAGCATTTT	CAISESVPGSNQPQHF
TRBV13	.	TRBJ2-4	TGTGCCAGCAGCTTCGGGGAGGACAAAAACATTCAGTACTTC	CASSFGEDKNIQYF